These 9 T cell receptor beta chains were sequenced from one sample in a study of blood T cell repertoires in COVID-19. The repertoire was sequenced with immunoSEQ multiplex PCR; TCRdb's copy has only in-frame clones and lacks some. The data contain over 150,000 clones, about four fifths of them singletons. The source material was peripheral blood. These receptors originate from an elderly woman with COVID-19, enrolled during active disease.

The chain carries TRBV29-1 and TRBJ2-7, with D possibly being TRBD1 (6 bases). Per the germline V gene, CDR1 is SQVTM and CDR2 is ANQGSEA. This CDR3 has 14 amino acids. V lost 6 bases, J lost 0 bases, and 15 bases lay in between. The CDR3 loop is CSVSGAPNSYEQYF. CDR3 nucleotide sequence: TGCAGCGTGTCAGGGGCGCCCAACTCCTACGAGCAGTACTTC.

The sample holds a few counts of this clone. The CDR3 DNA reads TGTGCCAGCAGTGAAGGGGAGTATGACTATGGCTACACCTTC. It yields the protein CASSEGEYDYGYTF. J is TRBJ1-2 and V is TRBV6-1; D gene unclear. This CDR3 comprises 14 residues. Per the germline V gene, CDR1 is MNHNS and CDR2 is SASEGT. V was cut by 1 base and J by 3 bases, with 9 bases left in between.

This chain uses TRBV6-4 with TRBJ2-1, with 7 bases that match TRBD2. The CDR3 covers 15 residues. CDR1 is MRHNA, CDR2 SNTAGT, per germline. V shed 0 bases and J 7 bases; nucleotides not matched to a gene: 6. DNA of the CDR3: TGTGCCAGCAGTGACTCGAGGTCTAGCGGAAATGAGCAGTTCTTC. It translates to CASSDSRSSGNEQFF.

This chain connects TRBV7-9 to TRBJ2-7, with 7 positions matching TRBD2. From germline, CDR1 is SEHNR and CDR2 FQNEAQ (reference sequence). The CDR3 loop spans 14 amino acids. The ends lost 5 bases at V and 2 bases at J; junction bases unmatched: 6. The CDR3 spells CASSPSSGPYEQYF. As DNA, the CDR3 is TGTGCCAGCAGCCCCTCTAGCGGACCCTACGAGCAGTACTTC.

The chain recombines TRBV2 with TRBJ1-2; D remains ambiguous. V lost 6 bases to trimming and J lost 0 bases, with 11 bases between them. Germline V gene lookup returns CDR1 SNHLY and CDR2 FYNNEI. CDR3 length equals 14 residues. The CDR3 DNA is TGTGCCAGCAGGGAAAGATCTACTAACTATGGCTACACCTTC. Translation gives CASRERSTNYGYTF.

V and J are TRBV2 and TRBJ2-7, with TRBD1 matching over 7 bases. In germline, CDR1 is SNHLY, CDR2 FYNNEI. J was trimmed by 3 bases and V by 7 bases; bases with no gene match: 3. The CDR3 length is 12 residues. The CDR3 region is CASTQGDYEQYF. The CDR3 DNA follows: TGTGCCAGCACTCAGGGGGACTACGAGCAGTACTTC.

This rearrangement joins TRBV11-3 to TRBJ2-1, with D possibly being TRBD1 (6 bases). Between the trimmed V and J ends, which lost 1 base and 6 bases, there was a span of 10 bases. The CDR3 spans 14 residues. Per the germline V gene, CDR1 is SGHNT and CDR2 is YENEEA. Here the CDR3 reads CASSLAQGGNEQFF. The DNA of the CDR3 is TGTGCCAGCAGCTTAGCCCAAGGGGGCAATGAGCAGTTCTTC.

The rearrangement links TRBV10-3 to TRBJ1-1; 8 bases line up with TRBD1. V lost 7 bases to trimming and J lost 7 bases; unmatched junction nucleotides: 2. The CDR3 loop spans 11 amino acids. The germline CDR1 and CDR2 sequences are ENHRY and SYGVKD. CDR3 DNA: TGTGCCATCACCACAGGGGGTGAAGCTTTCTTT. This translates into CAITTGGEAFF.

CDR3 amino acids: CASSPFTGELFF. CDR3 nucleotide sequence: TGTGCCAGCAGCCCCTTTACCGGGGAGCTGTTTTTT. The chain recombines TRBV7-8 with TRBJ2-2; D is undetermined. The CDR3 runs to 12 residues. Germline CDR1 SGHVS, CDR2 FQNEAQ. V was shortened by 5 bases and J by 5 bases, with 6 bases between the two germline ends.